These 10 T cell receptor beta chains were all obtained from the same sample, sequenced in a study of T cells in tuberculosis. After thawing and overnight rest, PBMC were stained with GMM-loaded CD1B tetramer, viability dye and anti-CD3 for sorting. CD1B tetramers were loaded with Rhodococcus equi-derived C32 glucose monomycolate. TCRdb keeps only in-frame clones here, not all; method: immunoSEQ multiplex PCR. The table has 85,000 to 100,000 clones, around 90% seen once; the top ten hold less than 2.5%. What was sequenced was CD1b-GMM tetramer-negative cells sorted from PBMCs. Every receptor here comes from an adult woman with latent tuberculosis.

The V and J genes are TRBV10-3 and TRBJ1-2; the match to TRBD1 covers 7 bases. The length of the CDR3 is 15 residues. CDR1 and CDR2 (germline): ENHRY, SYGVKD. J lost 1 base, V lost 3 bases, and 5 bases had no gene match. This CDR3 is CAISEKGQVNYGYTF. The CDR3 DNA reads as TGTGCCATCAGTGAAAAAGGACAGGTTAACTATGGCTACACCTTC.

This sequence joins TRBV21-1 and TRBJ2-7; the table's D call, TRBD1, has no DNA check behind it. TRBV21-1 is shown as a pseudogene. This CDR3 spans 13 amino acids. CDR3 sequence reads: CASTSTVGYEQYV. The CDR3 coding sequence is TGTGCCAGCACCTCTACAGTAGGCTACGAGCAGTACGTC.

The genes are TRBV7-2 and TRBJ2-1, with 8 positions matching TRBD1. Germline V lookup: CDR1 SGHTA, CDR2 FQGNSA. The CDR3 is made up of 15 amino acids. Trimming took 1 base from V and 2 from J; bases not matched to a gene: 1. The CDR3 region has the DNA TGTGCCAGCAGCTTAGGCAGGGGGCCCTACAATGAGCAGTTCTTC. Residues: CASSLGRGPYNEQFF.

The chain has TRBV11-2 and TRBJ2-2; 9 bases align to TRBD2. The CDR3 covers 19 residues. CDR1 and CDR2 (germline): SGHAT, FQNNGV. V lost 4 bases and J lost 0; bases outside the gene matches: 12. CDR3 in DNA: TGTGCCAGCAGCTCCCTAAAGTTTAGCGGGGGCCCGAACACCGGGGAGCTGTTTTTT. As protein: CASSSLKFSGGPNTGELFF.

V usage is TRBV18 and J usage is TRBJ2-3; D possibly corresponds to TRBD1 (6 bases). V lost 3 bases and J lost 0, with 16 bases in between. The CDR3 extends over 17 amino acids. Germline CDR1 KGHSH, CDR2 LQKENI. This CDR3 reads CASSPKETGPSTDTQYF. The CDR3 nucleotides are TGTGCCAGCTCACCGAAAGAGACAGGTCCTAGCACAGATACGCAGTATTTT.

This rearrangement joins TRBV29-1 to TRBJ2-3; TRBD2 matches 15 bases. Trimming removed 8 bases from V and 5 bases from J; junction bases left unmatched: 2. The germline V gene encodes CDR1 SQVTM and CDR2 ANQGSEA. The CDR3 extends over 13 amino acids. The CDR3 spells CSSGLAGGDTQYF. In DNA form, the CDR3 reads TGCAGCTCGGGACTAGCGGGGGGAGATACGCAGTATTTT.

The J gene is TRBJ2-1, the V gene TRBV5-6; 7 bases map to TRBD1. Unmatched junction bases numbered 16, after V lost 2 bases and J lost 8 bases. The CDR3 has 17 amino acids. Germline CDR1 SGHDT, CDR2 YYEEEE. The CDR3 loop reads CASSLISGTASPYEQFF. The DNA for the CDR3 is TGTGCCAGCAGCTTAATCTCCGGGACAGCGAGTCCTTATGAGCAGTTCTTC.

The chain carries TRBV6-1 and TRBJ2-1; TRBD2 agrees at 9 bases. This CDR3 comprises 17 residues. V lost 2 bases to trimming and J lost 0 bases; unmatched junction nucleotides: 5. Germline V CDR1 and CDR2: MNHNS, SASEGT. CDR3 protein: CASSEHLSGSSYNEQFF. The CDR3 DNA follows: TGTGCCAGCAGTGAACATCTTAGCGGGAGCTCCTACAATGAGCAGTTCTTC.

The V call is TRBV4-1, the J call TRBJ2-1; TRBD1 is a possible D gene (6 bases). Germline V CDR1 and CDR2: MGHRA, YSYEKL. This CDR3 has 15 amino acids. Trimming pared 6 bases from V and 0 bases from J, leaving 12 bases between. Written as DNA, the CDR3 is TGCGCCAGCAGACCGGACAGTTCCTCCTACAATGAGCAGTTCTTC. It encodes CASRPDSSSYNEQFF.

The chain employs TRBV5-1 and TRBJ1-4; 10 bases are a match to TRBD1. Germline V CDR1 and CDR2: SGHRS, YFSETQ. The CDR3 sequence is 14 residues long. J gave up 8 bases and V 3 bases, and 4 bases lay outside the gene matches. The CDR3 sequence: CASSSGTGVEKLFF. The DNA for the CDR3 is TGCGCCAGCAGCTCCGGGACAGGGGTCGAAAAACTGTTTTTT. The full variable domain, rest sourced from reference TRBV5-1 and TRBJ1-4, is KAGVTQTPRYLIKTRGQQVTLSCSPISGHRSVSWYQQTPGQGLQFLFEYFSETQRNKGNFPGRFSGRQFSNSRSEMNVSTLELGDSALYLCASSSGTGVEKLFFGSGTQLSVL.